This T cell receptor beta chain comes out of a study of blood T cell repertoires in COVID-19. Overall study: COVID-19 samples, acute and convalescent, were from the United States, Italy and Spain. T cells, B-cell-depleted T cells, or PBMCs supplied cDNA or gDNA.

In the original processing: Amplification of reference gene primers was used by the study to estimate nucleated cell counts. The table came from immunoSEQ multiplex PCR; TCRdb's copy has only in-frame clones and leaves some out. V and J calls and clone size are copied from that table; D and trimming were computed from the DNA. This sample has around 100,000 clones, with 80% to 90% found just once. Sequenced input: peripheral blood. This receptor was obtained from a man older than 75 with acute or convalescent COVID-19.

The chain's CDR3 is CASGGQGISSSGNTIYF. The CDR3 DNA is TGTGCCAGCGGGGGACAGGGCATCTCGAGCTCTGGAAACACCATATATTTT. The chain is built from TRBV2 and TRBJ1-3; the match to TRBD1 covers 9 bases. The CDR3 loop spans 17 amino acids. V trimming: 8 bases; J trimming: 0 bases; junction bases outside the gene matches: 11. Germline lookup yields CDR1 SNHLY and CDR2 FYNNEI.